The 25 T cell receptor beta chains listed next were all sequenced from one sample in a study of cytomegalovirus exposure and HLA in healthy donors. The PCR contained 60 Vbeta and 13 Jbeta primers. The method was immunoSEQ multiplex PCR; TCRdb's version includes in-frame clones alone and lacks a portion of them. The sample records around 140,000 clones, 80% to 85% being singletons. The material sequenced was PBMCs. The source is a woman in her fifties or sixties in good health and CMV-seropositive.

This rearrangement joins TRBV7-2 to TRBJ2-2; TRBD1 matches 7 bases. The CDR3 totals 17 residues. Germline CDR1 SGHTA, CDR2 FQGNSA. V lost 5 bases and J lost 7; bases outside the gene matches: 16. The DNA of the CDR3 is TGTGCCAGCAGCCCATACCCAGGGGACAGTAGGGGCGGGGAGCTGTTTTTT. Protein: CASSPYPGDSRGGELFF.

This chain joins TRBV7-3 and TRBJ1-2, with D perhaps matching TRBD1 (5 bases). V was cut by 5 bases and J by 8 bases, with 15 bases left in between. CDR1 and CDR2 from the germline V gene are SGHTA and FQGTGA. This CDR3 comprises 13 residues. The CDR3: CASSPGWLEGYTF. As DNA, the CDR3 is TGTGCCAGCAGCCCAGGGTGGCTAGAGGGCTACACCTTC.

The V call is TRBV9, the J call TRBJ1-6, with D tentatively TRBD1 (6 bases). The CDR3 is 16 residues long. Germline CDR1 SGDLS, CDR2 YYNGEE. V was pared by 0 bases and J by 7 bases, with 14 bases between. Here the CDR3 DNA reads TGTGCCAGCAGCGTAGGGGTACAGGGACAAAATTCACCCCTCCACTTT. Its protein is CASSVGVQGQNSPLHF. The variable domain in full, with the rest retrieved from reference TRBV9 and TRBJ1-6, is DSGVTQTPKHLITATGQRVTLRCSPRSGDLSVYWYQQSLDQGLQFLIQYYNGEERAKGNILERFSAQQFPDLHSELNLSSLELGDSALYFCASSVGVQGQNSPLHFGNGTRLTVT.

This clone appeared a few times. The V and J genes are TRBV15 and TRBJ2-1; TRBD2 agrees at 8 bases. CDR3 length: 15 amino acids. Germline assignment: CDR1 LNHNV and CDR2 YYDKDF (reference sequence). Trimming at V came to 0 bases and at J to 5 bases, leaving 3 bases not matched to a gene. In DNA form, the CDR3 reads TGTGCCACCAGCAGAGAGCGGGGGGTAGACAATGAGCAGTTCTTC. Encoded protein: CATSRERGVDNEQFF.

CDR3 protein: CASSFASGVTDTQYF. For the CDR3, the DNA is TGTGCCAGCAGTTTTGCTAGCGGGGTCACAGATACGCAGTATTTT. This chain links TRBV6-1 with TRBJ2-3; 9 bases line up with TRBD2. This CDR3 has 15 residues. With 5 bases clipped from V and 2 bases from J, the junction kept 5 bases outside the gene matches. The germline gives CDR1 MNHNS, CDR2 SASEGT.

J is TRBJ1-5 and V is TRBV6-5; TRBD1 agrees at 7 bases. The CDR3 runs to 14 residues. V lost 2 bases, J lost 2 bases, and 0 bases stayed unmatched. Germline V CDR1 and CDR2: MNHEY, SVGAGI. The CDR3 DNA is TGTGCCAGCAGTTACGGGACAGGCAATCAGCCCCAGCATTTT. This translates into CASSYGTGNQPQHF.

This clone was observed a single time. The chain links TRBV15 to TRBJ2-7; 11 bases match TRBD1. Germline loops: CDR1 LNHNV, CDR2 YYDKDF (reference sequence). There are 16 residues in the CDR3. V lost 0 bases, J lost 5 bases, and 6 bases stayed unmatched. CDR3 in amino acids: CATSREVWTGGNEQYF. The CDR3 nucleotides read TGTGCCACCAGCAGAGAAGTTTGGACAGGGGGCAACGAGCAGTACTTC.

The gene calls are TRBV7-2 and TRBJ2-1, with 9 bases that match TRBD2. Germline V gene lookup returns CDR1 SGHTA and CDR2 FQGNSA. J lost 4 bases, V lost 3 bases, and 4 bases had no gene match. The CDR3 covers 15 residues. CDR3 nucleotides: TGTGCCAGCAGCTTCGTAGCGGGGGCTTACAATGAGCAGTTCTTC. Amino acids: CASSFVAGAYNEQFF. Based on the CDR3 plus reference TRBV7-2 and TRBJ2-1, the full variable domain is GAGVSQSPSNKVTEKGKDVELRCDPISGHTALYWYRQSLGQGLEFLIYFQGNSAPDKSGLPSDRFSAERTGGSVSTLTIQRTQQEDSAVYLCASSFVAGAYNEQFFGPGTRLTVL.

This clone was seen a few times. This sequence joins TRBV28 and TRBJ2-2; D not resolved. Trimming stripped 6 bases from V and 6 bases from J, with 17 bases between. The CDR3 is 15 residues long. Per the germline V gene, CDR1 is MDHEN and CDR2 is SYDVKM. CDR3 in amino acids: CASRPGGQEAGELFF. The DNA of the CDR3 is TGTGCCAGCAGACCGGGTGGTCAAGAAGCCGGGGAGCTGTTTTTT.

The CDR3, as DNA: TGTGCCAGCAGCTTAGGTCTGAGGGGGGGGACTGAAGCTTTCTTT. This gives the protein CASSLGLRGGTEAFF. The rearrangement joins TRBV7-2 to TRBJ1-1; D is possibly TRBD1 (6 bases). V gave up 1 base and J gave up 5 bases, with 14 bases separating them. The CDR3 contains 15 residues. Germline V gives CDR1 SGHTA, CDR2 FQGNSA.

This clone was seen more than once but under ten times. The chain recombines TRBV30 with TRBJ2-2; D is unclear. CDR3 size: 13 residues. Per germline, CDR1 GTSNPN and CDR2 SVGIG (reference sequence). V gave up 4 bases and J gave up 4 bases, with 10 bases separating them. CDR3 loop: CAWTPQATGELFF. CDR3 coding DNA: TGTGCCTGGACCCCCCAGGCCACCGGGGAGCTGTTTTTT.

J is TRBJ2-7 and V is TRBV14; 7 bases line up with TRBD1. J gave up 4 bases and V 4 bases, and 10 bases lay outside the gene matches. CDR3 length equals 15 residues. Per the germline V gene, CDR1 is SGHDN and CDR2 is FVKESK. CDR3 region: CASSPRPIQGYEQYF. The CDR3, as DNA: TGTGCCAGCAGCCCCAGACCGATACAGGGGTACGAGCAGTACTTC.

There are a few counts of this clone. J is TRBJ2-1 and V is TRBV27; 14 nucleotides agree with TRBD2. V lost 5 bases and J lost 4; bases outside the gene matches: 4. Germline V gene lookup returns CDR1 MNHEY and CDR2 SMNVEV (reference sequence). The CDR3 length is 16 residues. CDR3 DNA sequence: TGTGCCAGCAGTCGACGACTAGCGGGGGGGTACAATGAGCAGTTCTTC. Translating gives CASSRRLAGGYNEQFF.

This clone came up a few times. The chain uses TRBV2 and TRBJ1-1; D possibly corresponds to TRBD1 (5 bases). V was clipped by 4 bases and J by 3 bases, with 9 bases between them. This CDR3 is 13 amino acids long. Germline assignment: CDR1 SNHLY and CDR2 FYNNEI. CDR3 nucleotides: TGTGCCAGCAGTGTGACAGTGTACACTGAAGCTTTCTTT. Encoded protein: CASSVTVYTEAFF.

This clone occurred a few times. The gene calls are TRBV27 and TRBJ2-5; D perhaps matches TRBD1 (6 bases). V lost 3 bases to trimming and J lost 2 bases, with 13 bases between them. Germline V gene data show CDR1 as MNHEY and CDR2 as SMNVEV (reference sequence). This CDR3 is 15 amino acids long. The CDR3 sequence is CASSFDRRHQETQYF. In DNA, the CDR3 is TGTGCCAGCAGTTTTGACAGGAGACATCAAGAGACCCAGTACTTC.

The rearrangement uses TRBV28 and TRBJ1-5; D is undetermined. This CDR3 comprises 13 residues. V was clipped by 6 bases and J by 3 bases, with 9 bases between them. From germline, CDR1 is MDHEN and CDR2 SYDVKM. The CDR3 sequence: CASRTGNNQPQHF. The CDR3 DNA reads as TGTGCCAGCAGAACCGGGAACAATCAGCCCCAGCATTTT.

CDR3 nucleotide sequence: TGTGCCAGCAGCTCACAGGGGTGGGTGAACACTGAAGCTTTCTTT. Encoded protein: CASSSQGWVNTEAFF. The chain has TRBV7-9 and TRBJ1-1, with 7 bases that match TRBD1. Per the germline V gene, CDR1 is SEHNR and CDR2 is FQNEAQ (reference sequence). Losses at the gene ends were 4 bases for V and 0 bases for J; bases not matched to a gene: 5. The CDR3 has 15 amino acids.

The chain employs TRBV11-1 and TRBJ2-5; D is unresolved. V was cut by 6 bases and J by 5 bases, with 13 bases left in between. This CDR3 region has 13 residues. From germline, CDR1 is SGHAT and CDR2 FQDESV (reference sequence). CDR3 loop: CASRAPGIETQYF. The CDR3 DNA reads as TGTGCCAGCAGGGCCCCAGGAATCGAGACCCAGTACTTC.

The chain uses TRBV7-9 and TRBJ2-4, with TRBD2 matching 9 bases. There are 13 residues in the CDR3. Germline CDR1 and CDR2: SEHNR and FQNEAQ (reference sequence). V lost 1 base to trimming and J lost 14 bases; unmatched junction nucleotides: 6. CDR3 sequence: CASSLGGTSFEYF. The DNA of the CDR3 is TGTGCCAGCAGCTTAGGCGGGACTAGCTTTGAGTACTTC. Complete variable domain (other parts from reference TRBV7-9 and TRBJ2-4): DTGVSQNPRHKITKRGQNVTFRCDPISEHNRLYWYRQTLGQGPEFLTYFQNEAQLEKSRLLSDRFSAERPKGSFSTLEIQRTEQGDSAMYLCASSLGGTSFEYFGAGTRLSVL.

The chain has TRBV27 and TRBJ2-1; 12 nucleotides match TRBD2. Per germline, CDR1 MNHEY and CDR2 SMNVEV (reference sequence). The CDR3 is 14 residues long. J lost 13 bases, V lost 0 bases, and 4 bases had no gene match. CDR3 in DNA: TGTGCCAGCAGTTTATCTCCGACTAGCGGGAGACAGTTCTTC. Translated, it gives CASSLSPTSGRQFF.

The V and J genes are TRBV28 and TRBJ2-7, with D tentatively TRBD2 (5 bases). Trimming removed 4 bases from V and 3 bases from J, with 7 bases in between. The CDR3 has 12 amino acids. Looked up from germline, CDR1 is MDHEN and CDR2 is SYDVKM. CDR3 protein: CASSSAGYEQYF. For the CDR3, the DNA is TGTGCCAGCAGTTCTGCGGGCTACGAGCAGTACTTC.

This sequence joins TRBV10-3 and TRBJ1-4, with a weak D call TRBD1 (6 bases). The CDR3 is made up of 13 amino acids. V lost 6 bases to trimming and J lost 9 bases, with 14 bases between them. The germline gives CDR1 ENHRY, CDR2 SYGVKD. The CDR3 region is CAIRLDRTQKLFF. CDR3 DNA sequence: TGTGCCATCAGGCTGGACAGAACCCAAAAACTGTTTTTT.

V gene TRBV9 combines with J gene TRBJ2-7; 9 positions match TRBD2. CDR3 length equals 14 residues. The trim removed 0 bases at V and 3 bases at J, leaving 1 base unmatched. Germline V gene data show CDR1 as SGDLS and CDR2 as YYNGEE. The CDR3: CASSVDSGSYEQYF. CDR3 DNA: TGTGCCAGCAGCGTAGATAGCGGGAGCTACGAGCAGTACTTC.

The chain couples TRBV5-1 to TRBJ2-2, with 10 bases lining up with TRBD2. The CDR3 contains 17 residues. Trimming at V came to 0 bases and at J to 4 bases, leaving 6 bases not matched to a gene. CDR1 is SGHRS, CDR2 YFSETQ, per germline. Written as DNA, the CDR3 is TGCGCCAGCAGCTTGGATCCTAGCGGGAGTGGCACCGGGGAGCTGTTTTTT. Protein product: CASSLDPSGSGTGELFF.

The chain is built from TRBV4-3 and TRBJ2-3, with a possible D match to TRBD1 (5 bases). Per germline, CDR1 LGHNA and CDR2 YSLEER. Trimming cost V 0 bases and J 3 bases, with 7 bases left between them. The CDR3 sequence is 14 residues long. The CDR3 spells CASSQEKGTDTQYF. Written as DNA, the CDR3 is TGCGCCAGCAGCCAAGAAAAGGGGACAGATACGCAGTATTTT.